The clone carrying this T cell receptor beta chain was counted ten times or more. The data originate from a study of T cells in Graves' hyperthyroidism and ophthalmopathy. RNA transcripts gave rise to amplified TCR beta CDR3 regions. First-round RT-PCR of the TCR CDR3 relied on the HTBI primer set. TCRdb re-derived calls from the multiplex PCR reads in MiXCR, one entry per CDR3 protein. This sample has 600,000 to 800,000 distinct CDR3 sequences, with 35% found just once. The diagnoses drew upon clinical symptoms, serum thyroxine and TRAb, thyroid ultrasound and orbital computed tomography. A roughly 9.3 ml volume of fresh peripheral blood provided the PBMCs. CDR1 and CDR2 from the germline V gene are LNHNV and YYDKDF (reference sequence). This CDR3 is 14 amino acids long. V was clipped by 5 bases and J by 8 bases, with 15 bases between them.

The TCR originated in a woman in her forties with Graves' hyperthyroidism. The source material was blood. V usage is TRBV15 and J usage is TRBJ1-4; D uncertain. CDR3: CATSPRLIAEKLFF. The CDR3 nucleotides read TGTGCCACCAGCCCTCGTTTAATAGCGGAAAAACTGTTTTTT.